The T cell receptor (beta chain) described here comes from a study of T cells in Graves' hyperthyroidism and ophthalmopathy. Study outcomes and limitations: Progression to ophthalmopathy was predicted a median of approximately 6.4 months early. Appearing also in blood were most of the thyroid clonotypes expanded above 0.001.

The germline V gene encodes CDR1 SNHLY and CDR2 FYNNEI. V was cut by 8 bases and J by 6 bases, with 20 bases left in between. This CDR3 is built from 14 residues. This clonotype showed up many times. Its cognate antigen is unknown. Researchers took RNA transcripts and amplified the TCR beta CDR3 regions from them. In the first-round RT-PCR of the TCR CDR3, the HTBI primer set was used. Via MiXCR, TCRdb re-called the multiplex PCR reads, giving one row per CDR3 protein. The sample comprises 730,000 or so distinct CDR3 sequences, roughly 20% of which are singletons, and 15% to 20% rests with the top ten.

The sample consisted of blood. The chain combines TRBV2 with TRBJ2-7, with D tentatively TRBD1 or TRBD2 (5 bases each). This clonotype was sampled from a woman in her 50s with Graves' hyperthyroidism that later progressed to Graves' ophthalmopathy. The CDR3 DNA follows: TGTGCCAGCGGATACCGGGACGAAGGAGGCGAGCAGTACTTC. It yields the protein CASGYRDEGGEQYF.